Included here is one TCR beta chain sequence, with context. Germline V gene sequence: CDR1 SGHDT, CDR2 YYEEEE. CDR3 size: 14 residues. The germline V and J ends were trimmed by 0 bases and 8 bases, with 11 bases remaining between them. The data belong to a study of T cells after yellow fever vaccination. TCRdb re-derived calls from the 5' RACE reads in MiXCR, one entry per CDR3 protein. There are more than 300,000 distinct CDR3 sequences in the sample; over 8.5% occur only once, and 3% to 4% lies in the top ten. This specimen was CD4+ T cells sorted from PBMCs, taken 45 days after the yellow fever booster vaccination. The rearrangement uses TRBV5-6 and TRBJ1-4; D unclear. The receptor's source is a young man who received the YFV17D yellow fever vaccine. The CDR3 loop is CASSLGPGKEKLFF. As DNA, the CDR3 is TGTGCCAGCAGCTTGGGACCTGGGAAGGAAAAACTGTTTTTT. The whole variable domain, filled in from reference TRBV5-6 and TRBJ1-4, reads DAGVTQSPTHLIKTRGQQVTLRCSPKSGHDTVSWYQQALGQGPQFIFQYYEEEERQRGNFPDRFSGHQFPNYSSELNVNALLLGDSALYLCASSLGPGKEKLFFGSGTQLSVL.